The 18 T cell receptor beta chains given below trace back to one sample, sequenced in a study of T cells in Graves' hyperthyroidism and ophthalmopathy. Amplification targeted TCR beta CDR3 regions from RNA transcripts. The primer set for the first-round RT-PCR of the TCR CDR3 was HTBI. TCRdb itself ran the multiplex PCR reads through MiXCR, one entry per CDR3 protein. Among 640,000 or so distinct CDR3 sequences listed, about 14% were seen once. The sequenced material came from blood. These receptors were taken from a woman under 30 with Graves' ophthalmopathy.

This clonotype has ten or more counts. The V call is TRBV28, the J call TRBJ2-3; D not resolved. The CDR3 is made up of 13 amino acids. The V gene's germline CDR1 is MDHEN and CDR2 SYDVKM. Trimming took off 3 bases at V and 2 bases at J, with 6 bases between the two ends. CDR3 DNA sequence: TGTGCCAGCAGTTTTAGAAACACAGATACGCAGTATTTT. Its protein product is CASSFRNTDTQYF. The whole variable domain, filled in from reference TRBV28 and TRBJ2-3, reads DVKVTQSSRYLVKRTGEKVFLECVQDMDHENMFWYRQDPGLGLRLIYFSYDVKMKEKGDIPEGYSVSREKKERFSLILESASTNQTSMYLCASSFRNTDTQYFGPGTRLTVL.

This clonotype has only a few counts. The V and J genes are TRBV7-9 and TRBJ1-5; D is unclear. Deletions cut 5 bases from V and 5 bases from J, with 13 bases between. The CDR3 is made up of 14 amino acids. Germline V gene lookup returns CDR1 SEHNR and CDR2 FQNEAQ (reference sequence). CDR3 residues: CASSAIDGDQPQHF. The CDR3 DNA reads TGTGCCAGCAGCGCAATAGATGGGGATCAGCCCCAGCATTTT.

This clonotype occurred many times. This CDR3 reads CASGKGSSNQPQHF. The CDR3, as DNA: TGTGCCAGCGGGAAGGGAAGTAGCAATCAGCCCCAGCATTTT. The chain combines TRBV27 with TRBJ1-5; D gene uncertain. CDR1 and CDR2 (germline): MNHEY, SMNVEV (reference sequence). The CDR3 spans 14 residues. Trimming cost V 8 bases and J 0 bases, with 11 bases left between them.

This clonotype was detected many times. The chain recombines TRBV29-1 with TRBJ2-2; 7 bases agree with TRBD1. CDR3 length: 13 amino acids. Germline V CDR1 and CDR2: SQVTM, ANQGSEA. V shed 7 bases and J 5 bases; nucleotides not matched to a gene: 7. CDR3 in amino acids: CSAQGVGTGELFF. The CDR3 coding sequence is TGCAGCGCTCAGGGGGTAGGGACCGGGGAGCTGTTTTTT.

V and J are TRBV12-5 and TRBJ2-1, with TRBD1 identical over 8 bases. The trim removed 1 base at V and 10 bases at J, leaving 12 bases unmatched. This CDR3 contains 16 residues. Germline assignment: CDR1 LGHNT and CDR2 FRNRAP. DNA of the CDR3: TGTGCTAGTGGTTTGGGTGGGACAGGTGGGCTCAGGGAGCAGTTCTTC. As protein: CASGLGGTGGLREQFF.

This clonotype was observed many times. The chain uses TRBV5-6 and TRBJ1-5; D possibly corresponds to TRBD1 (5 bases). The ends were cut back, 0 bases at V and 3 bases at J, with 13 bases in the middle. The CDR3 contains 16 residues. CDR1 and CDR2 (germline): SGHDT, YYEEEE. As DNA, the CDR3 is TGTGCCAGCAGCTTGGGAAAGGGGCCCTACAATCAGCCCCAGCATTTT. It is translated as CASSLGKGPYNQPQHF.

This clonotype was recorded many times. The chain recombines TRBV5-1 with TRBJ2-3; no reliable D call. CDR3 length: 12 amino acids. Trimming left V 2 bases short and J 4 bases short, with 5 bases between. CDR1 and CDR2 (germline): SGHRS, YFSETQ. In nucleotides, the CDR3 is TGCGCCAGCAGCTTTGATCCAGATACGCAGTATTTT. This codes for CASSFDPDTQYF.

This clonotype was seen at least ten times. This chain links TRBV27 with TRBJ2-1; D uncertain. Looked up from germline, CDR1 is MNHEY and CDR2 is SMNVEV (reference sequence). The V gene lost 5 bases and the J gene lost 12 bases, with 20 bases spanning the gap. This CDR3 spans 14 amino acids. As DNA, the CDR3 is TGTGCCAGCAGTACTATGGCCCGCTCAAGCAGGCAGTTCTTC. Translated: CASSTMARSSRQFF.

The rearrangement joins TRBV3-1 to TRBJ2-3; 8 bases align to TRBD2. This CDR3 spans 17 amino acids. Germline trimming cut 2 bases from V and 0 bases from J; bases unmatched to any gene: 7. Germline V gene lookup returns CDR1 LGHDT and CDR2 YNNKEL (reference sequence). DNA for the CDR3: TGTGCCAGCAGCCAAAGAATAGCGGGGACAAGCACAGATACGCAGTATTTT. Translation gives CASSQRIAGTSTDTQYF.

The chain combines TRBV13 with TRBJ1-2, with a weak D call TRBD1 (5 bases). Germline CDR1 and CDR2: PRHDT and FYEKMQ (reference sequence). V gave up 6 bases and J gave up 2 bases, with 13 bases separating them. The CDR3 loop spans 14 amino acids. The CDR3, as DNA: TGTGCCAGCAGATTTCGACAGAGAAACTATGGCTACACCTTC. This gives the protein CASRFRQRNYGYTF.

The V gene is TRBV6-2 or TRBV6-3, the J gene TRBJ2-7; TRBD2 aligns across 7 bases. CDR1 is MNHEY, CDR2 SVGEGT, per germline. There are 15 residues in the CDR3. V trimming: 2 bases; J trimming: 3 bases; junction bases outside the gene matches: 7. This CDR3 is CASSYGRESGYEQYV. Written as DNA, the CDR3 is TGTGCCAGCAGTTACGGGCGGGAGTCAGGCTACGAGCAGTACGTC.

This clonotype showed up many times. The J gene is TRBJ2-1, the V gene TRBV29-1, with TRBD2 identical over 14 bases. The CDR3 contains 16 residues. J lost 0 bases, V lost 6 bases, and 4 bases had no gene match. CDR1 and CDR2 from the germline V gene are SQVTM and ANQGSEA. CDR3 protein: CSVGLAGVVSYNEQFF. DNA of the CDR3: TGCAGCGTGGGACTAGCGGGAGTGGTCTCCTACAATGAGCAGTTCTTC.

This clonotype was observed many times. The chain recombines TRBV9 with TRBJ2-7; 15 bases map to TRBD2. Germline CDR1 is SGDLS and CDR2 is YYNGEE. The V segment lost 0 bases and the J segment 5 bases; nucleotides outside the gene matches: 12. There are 19 residues in the CDR3. CDR3 protein: CASSVEPGLAGGGGDEQYF. The CDR3 nucleotides read TGTGCCAGCAGCGTAGAACCGGGACTAGCGGGAGGTGGGGGGGACGAGCAGTACTTC.

This clonotype was seen repeatedly, ten times or more. J is TRBJ1-2 and V is TRBV7-9, with 11 bases lining up with TRBD1. The CDR3 extends over 15 amino acids. CDR1 is SEHNR, CDR2 FQNEAQ, per germline (reference sequence). V lost 5 bases and J lost 8; bases outside the gene matches: 10. CDR3: CASSRGQGAYGGYTF. In nucleotides, the CDR3 is TGTGCCAGCAGCAGAGGACAGGGGGCGTATGGAGGCTACACCTTC. Full variable domain (rest looked up from reference TRBV7-9 and TRBJ1-2): DTGVSQNPRHKITKRGQNVTFRCDPISEHNRLYWYRQTLGQGPEFLTYFQNEAQLEKSRLLSDRFSAERPKGSFSTLEIQRTEQGDSAMYLCASSRGQGAYGGYTFGSGTRLTVV.

The rearrangement uses TRBV30 and TRBJ1-1; D is perhaps TRBD1 (5 bases). The ends were cut back, 0 bases at V and 0 bases at J, with 11 bases in the middle. Per the germline V gene, CDR1 is GTSNPN and CDR2 is SVGIG (reference sequence). The CDR3 spans 15 residues. The CDR3 nucleotides are TGTGCCTGGAGTGTACCGGGGGGGATGAACACTGAAGCTTTCTTT. It encodes CAWSVPGGMNTEAFF.

This clonotype was picked up one time. This rearrangement joins TRBV5-5 to TRBJ2-7, with 9 positions matching TRBD1. The CDR3 has 15 residues. V was clipped by 0 bases and J by 3 bases; unmatched bases: 4. Germline V gives CDR1 SGHKS, CDR2 YYEKEE (reference sequence). CDR3 sequence: CASSLARDRVYEQYF. In DNA form, the CDR3 reads TGTGCCAGCAGCTTGGCCCGGGACAGGGTCTACGAGCAGTACTTC.

The rearrangement links TRBV7-8 to TRBJ2-2; no definite D call. CDR1 and CDR2 from the germline V gene are SGHVS and FQNEAQ. Trimming removed 1 base from V and 13 bases from J, with 7 bases in between. The CDR3 runs 11 residues. The CDR3 DNA is TGTGCCAGCAGCTTAGGCCCTGTGCTGTTTTTT. Its translation: CASSLGPVLFF.

The rearrangement links TRBV18 to TRBJ1-2; D is unclear. The V gene lost 2 bases and the J gene lost 5 bases, with 9 bases spanning the gap. The CDR3 covers 13 residues. Germline lookup yields CDR1 KGHSH and CDR2 LQKENI. The CDR3 DNA follows: TGTGCCAGCTCACCAGCGGCGGATTATGGCTACACCTTC. This translates into CASSPAADYGYTF.